The 30 T cell receptor beta chains presented below share a single source sample, sequenced in a study of T cell responses to AZD1222 COVID-19 vaccine. Libraries were prepared by immunoSEQ multiplex PCR; TCRdb keeps only in-frame clonotypes and omits some of them. Here the sample spans tens of thousands of clones, 80% to 90% being singletons. Sequences were derived from peripheral blood, sampled 28 days after the second AZD1222 dose. These receptor sequences come from an adult who received the AZD1222 COVID-19 vaccine.

The chain employs TRBV7-3 and TRBJ2-1, with D perhaps TRBD1 or TRBD2 (5 bases each). CDR3 length equals 14 residues. Germline assignment: CDR1 SGHTA and CDR2 FQGTGA. Trimming removed 4 bases at V and 8 bases at J, with 15 bases between. The CDR3 loop reads CASSSRGRTDEQFF. The CDR3 nucleotides read TGTGCCAGCAGCTCTCGGGGCCGCACGGATGAGCAGTTCTTC.

The V call is TRBV7-3, the J call TRBJ2-5; maybe TRBD1 (6 bases). The germline V gene encodes CDR1 SGHTA and CDR2 FQGTGA. Trimming left V 5 bases short and J 4 bases short, with 11 bases between. This CDR3 contains 13 residues. This CDR3 is CASSRTGRETQYF. The CDR3 region has the DNA TGTGCCAGCAGCAGAACAGGGAGAGAGACCCAGTACTTC.

In this sample, this clone turned up once. The chain couples TRBV2 to TRBJ1-5; D is perhaps TRBD1 (6 bases). Trimming stripped 5 bases from V and 4 bases from J, with 12 bases between. This CDR3 has 14 residues. CDR1 is SNHLY, CDR2 FYNNEI, per germline. DNA for the CDR3: TGTGCCAGCAGTAAAACAGGGACTAATCAGCCCCAGCATTTT. This translates into CASSKTGTNQPQHF.

The chain links TRBV7-3 to TRBJ2-1; 10 bases map to TRBD2. CDR1 SGHTA and CDR2 FQGTGA come from the germline V gene. With V trimmed by 7 bases and J by 5 bases, 20 bases remained unmatched. This CDR3 comprises 19 residues. CDR3 region: CASIPDWLAGDRRDNEQFF. The DNA for the CDR3 is TGTGCCAGCATCCCCGACTGGCTAGCGGGAGACCGTCGGGACAATGAGCAGTTCTTC. The entire variable domain, with the rest obtained from reference TRBV7-3 and TRBJ2-1, is as follows: GAGVSQTPSNKVTEKGKYVELRCDPISGHTALYWYRQSLGQGPEFLIYFQGTGAADDSGLPNDRFFAVRPEGSVSTLKIQRTERGDSAVYLCASIPDWLAGDRRDNEQFFGPGTRLTVL.

The chain links TRBV7-9 to TRBJ2-1; 10 bases agree with TRBD2. V was clipped by 5 bases and J by 6 bases; unmatched bases: 10. Germline values: CDR1 SEHNR, CDR2 FQNEAQ (reference sequence). The CDR3 loop spans 16 amino acids. CDR3 nucleotides: TGTGCCAGCAGCGGATATAGCGGGGGGAGTAGCAATGAGCAGTTCTTC. It codes for CASSGYSGGSSNEQFF.

This clone was found a few times. The rearrangement uses TRBV12-3 or TRBV12-4 and TRBJ1-5, with a weak D call TRBD1 (5 bases). This CDR3 region has 12 residues. V lost 3 bases and J 6 bases, leaving 6 bases between the germline ends. The CDR3 DNA reads TGTGCCAGCAGTTTTGGGGCTCAGCCCCAGCATTTT. As protein: CASSFGAQPQHF.

This chain joins TRBV11-1 and TRBJ2-1; D is uncertain. The ends were cut back, 5 bases at V and 3 bases at J, with 14 bases in the middle. Germline CDR1 SGHAT, CDR2 FQDESV (reference sequence). The CDR3 length is 15 residues. The CDR3 coding sequence is TGTGCCAGCAGCCCAGATGGCGGTATCTACAATGAGCAGTTCTTC. Translating it yields CASSPDGGIYNEQFF.

This clone was picked up a small number of times. The chain links TRBV11-3 to TRBJ2-4, with D tentatively TRBD1 (6 bases). Germline V gene data show CDR1 as SGHNT and CDR2 as YENEEA. The V end lost 7 bases, the J end lost 0 bases, and 16 bases lay between the germline ends. The CDR3 is made up of 16 amino acids. The CDR3 DNA reads TGTGCCAGCATTTGGAAGGGGGTTTCAGCCAAAAACATTCAGTACTTC. This sequence encodes CASIWKGVSAKNIQYF.

The rearrangement links TRBV18 to TRBJ1-1; 7 bases match TRBD1. The CDR3 runs to 15 residues. V was pared by 4 bases and J by 0 bases, with 5 bases of the junction left unmatched. CDR1 KGHSH and CDR2 LQKENI come from the germline V gene. CDR3 sequence (DNA): TGTGCCAGCTCACTCGGACAGGTTATGAACACTGAAGCTTTCTTT. As protein: CASSLGQVMNTEAFF.

CDR3 sequence (DNA): TGTGCCAGCAGCGGGCGACAGGGTGACTCTGGGGCCAACGTCCTGACTTTC. The encoded protein is CASSGRQGDSGANVLTF. V gene TRBV7-2 combines with J gene TRBJ2-6; 7 bases are shared with TRBD1. The CDR3 is made up of 17 amino acids. Germline CDR1 and CDR2: SGHTA and FQGNSA. V trimming: 5 bases; J trimming: 0 bases; junction bases outside the gene matches: 7.

V is TRBV3-1 (or the pseudogene TRBV3-2) and J is TRBJ2-7; weak D call: TRBD2 (6 bases). The CDR3 sequence is 16 residues long. With 3 bases removed from V and 0 bases from J, the gap between germline ends came to 15 bases. Germline assignment: CDR1 LGHDT and CDR2 YNNKEL (reference sequence). The CDR3 DNA is TGTGCCAGCAGCCAGTTTATGCGGGGATACTCCTACGAGCAGTACTTC. Translating gives CASSQFMRGYSYEQYF.

The CDR3 loop is CASSFRDRGSPLHF. CDR3 coding DNA: TGCGCCAGCAGCTTCCGGGACAGGGGTTCACCCCTCCACTTT. The J gene is TRBJ1-6, the V gene TRBV5-1; 10 positions agree with TRBD1. This CDR3 is built from 14 residues. V was pared by 2 bases and J by 9 bases, with 2 bases of the junction left unmatched. Germline CDR1 reads SGHRS; CDR2 reads YFSETQ.

This chain links TRBV10-2 with TRBJ2-1; TRBD2 agrees at 11 bases. With V trimmed by 6 bases and J by 9 bases, 4 bases remained unmatched. The CDR3 has 13 amino acids. Germline lookup yields CDR1 WSHSY and CDR2 SAAADI. The CDR3 nucleotides are TGCGCCAGCAGACTAGCGGGAGTTGCTGAGCAGTTCTTC. Its protein product is CASRLAGVAEQFF.

The rearrangement joins TRBV5-1 to TRBJ1-1; D ambiguous. Trimming took off 1 base at V and 3 bases at J, with 13 bases between the two ends. The V gene's germline CDR1 is SGHRS and CDR2 YFSETQ. CDR3 length: 15 amino acids. The CDR3 nucleotides read TGCGCCAGCAGCTTGTATTATGGTGAGGACACTGAAGCTTTCTTT. Translating gives CASSLYYGEDTEAFF.

The chain employs TRBV5-1 and TRBJ2-1; D is uncertain. Germline assignment: CDR1 SGHRS and CDR2 YFSETQ. This CDR3 spans 14 amino acids. The V end lost 2 bases, the J end lost 0 bases, and 6 bases lay between the germline ends. The CDR3 here is CASSLQSSYNEQFF. As DNA, the CDR3 is TGCGCCAGCAGCTTACAAAGCTCCTACAATGAGCAGTTCTTC. Full variable domain (rest looked up from reference TRBV5-1 and TRBJ2-1): KAGVTQTPRYLIKTRGQQVTLSCSPISGHRSVSWYQQTPGQGLQFLFEYFSETQRNKGNFPGRFSGRQFSNSRSEMNVSTLELGDSALYLCASSLQSSYNEQFFGPGTRLTVL.

In this sample, this clone turned up once. J is TRBJ2-5 and V is TRBV2, with 9 bases identical to TRBD2. The germline V gene encodes CDR1 SNHLY and CDR2 FYNNEI. The CDR3 is 13 amino acids. V dropped 8 bases and J dropped 3; count of bases not matched to a gene: 4. The CDR3 protein is CASSTSGKETQYF. The CDR3 coding sequence is TGTGCCAGCTCGACTAGCGGCAAAGAGACCCAGTACTTC.

This CDR3 is CASSAGLSSYEQYF. In DNA form, the CDR3 reads TGTGCCAGCAGCGCGGGGTTGAGCTCCTACGAGCAGTACTTC. V gene TRBV7-8 combines with J gene TRBJ2-7, with D possibly TRBD2 on 6 matching bases. Germline V gene lookup returns CDR1 SGHVS and CDR2 FQNEAQ. The CDR3 totals 14 residues. V was trimmed by 5 bases and J by 0 bases, leaving 11 bases between them. The full variable domain, completed using reference TRBV7-8 and TRBJ2-7, is GAGVSQSPRYKVAKRGQDVALRCDPISGHVSLFWYQQALGQGPEFLTYFQNEAQLDKSGLPSDRFFAERPEGSVSTLKIQRTQQEDSAVYLCASSAGLSSYEQYFGPGTRLTVT.

The rearrangement links TRBV7-9 to TRBJ2-1; maybe TRBD2 (6 bases). The CDR3 loop spans 15 amino acids. Germline values: CDR1 SEHNR, CDR2 FQNEAQ (reference sequence). The V end lost 5 bases, the J end lost 7 bases, and 18 bases lay between the germline ends. The DNA of the CDR3 is TGTGCCAGCAGCCTCCTCCGCGGGGCCTTAAATGAGCAGTTCTTC. Translated, it gives CASSLLRGALNEQFF. The entire variable domain, with the rest obtained from reference TRBV7-9 and TRBJ2-1, is as follows: DTGVSQNPRHKITKRGQNVTFRCDPISEHNRLYWYRQTLGQGPEFLTYFQNEAQLEKSRLLSDRFSAERPKGSFSTLEIQRTEQGDSAMYLCASSLLRGALNEQFFGPGTRLTVL.

The chain is built from TRBV11-2 and TRBJ2-1; a weak D match, TRBD1 (5 bases). Germline values: CDR1 SGHAT, CDR2 FQNNGV. V shed 1 base and J shed 0 bases, with 7 bases lying between them. The CDR3 extends over 15 amino acids. CDR3 sequence: CASSLGGLSYNEQFF. The DNA of the CDR3 is TGTGCCAGCAGCTTAGGGGGCCTCTCCTACAATGAGCAGTTCTTC.

V gene TRBV7-2 combines with J gene TRBJ1-2; TRBD1 matches at 9 bases. With V trimmed by 1 base and J by 10 bases, 10 bases remained unmatched. The CDR3 has 15 residues. CDR1 and CDR2 from the germline V gene are SGHTA and FQGNSA. CDR3 region: CASSLGSGTGQAYTF. The CDR3 DNA reads as TGTGCCAGCAGCTTAGGCTCCGGGACAGGGCAGGCCTACACCTTC.

The CDR3 here is CASSQSLQPTLAKNIQYF. For the CDR3, the DNA is TGCGCCAGCAGTCAATCCCTACAGCCAACCCTAGCCAAAAACATTCAGTACTTC. J is TRBJ2-4 and V is TRBV23-1; D gene uncertain. TRBV23-1 is noted as an ORF with a role that remains uncertain. V was trimmed by 0 bases and J by 0 bases, leaving 15 bases between them. The CDR3 contains 18 residues.

This clone was recorded once. The genes are TRBV6-2 or TRBV6-3 and TRBJ1-3; D call uncertain. CDR1 is MNHEY and CDR2 is SVGEGT in the germline V gene. The CDR3 is 17 amino acids. V gave up 2 bases and J gave up 0 bases, with 14 bases separating them. This chain's CDR3 is CASSYDPGRLSGNTIYF. The CDR3 DNA follows: TGTGCCAGCAGTTACGACCCGGGCCGACTCTCTGGAAACACCATATATTTT.

This clone was observed a handful of times. This chain uses TRBV3-1 (or the pseudogene TRBV3-2) with TRBJ2-3, with D perhaps TRBD1 or TRBD2 (5 bases each). The CDR3 sequence is 14 residues long. The V and J ends lost 4 bases and 1 base respectively, with 9 bases between them. Germline assignment: CDR1 LGHDT and CDR2 YNNKEL (reference sequence). CDR3 nucleotide sequence: TGTGCCAGCAGCCCGGGACGGGGCACAGATACGCAGTATTTT. Its protein product is CASSPGRGTDTQYF.

Comment on this clone: This same CDR3 is encoded by further DNA sequences in the sample. The chain couples TRBV6-5 to TRBJ1-1; D is unresolved. CDR1 MNHEY and CDR2 SVGAGI come from the germline V gene. V was cut by 0 bases and J by 2 bases, with 10 bases left in between. CDR3 length equals 15 residues. The CDR3 protein is CASSYSSRANTEAFF. CDR3 DNA sequence: TGTGCCAGCAGTTACTCGAGTAGGGCCAACACTGAAGCTTTCTTT.

The chain has TRBV5-1 and TRBJ1-4, with 8 nucleotides matching TRBD1. The CDR3 sequence is 14 residues long. Germline values: CDR1 SGHRS, CDR2 YFSETQ. Germline trimming cut 1 base from V and 7 bases from J; bases unmatched to any gene: 3. For the CDR3, the DNA is TGCGCCAGCAGCTTGAACAGGGGGGTTGAAAAACTGTTTTTT. It translates to CASSLNRGVEKLFF.

This chain joins TRBV9 and TRBJ1-1; the D is unclear. The CDR3 loop spans 14 amino acids. CDR1 is SGDLS and CDR2 is YYNGEE in the germline V gene. The ends were cut back, 0 bases at V and 9 bases at J, with 15 bases in the middle. Here the CDR3 DNA reads TGTGCCAGCAGCGTAGCGCGGACGGATCGTCAAGCTTTCTTT. Its translation: CASSVARTDRQAFF.

The chain uses TRBV5-4 and TRBJ2-7; D possibly corresponds to TRBD2 (6 bases). This CDR3 spans 14 amino acids. In germline, CDR1 is SGHNT, CDR2 YYREEE (reference sequence). Deletions cut 0 bases from V and 4 bases from J, with 11 bases between. CDR3 nucleotide sequence: TGTGCCAGCAGCTTGGGTGGGGAGGTGTACGAGCAGTACTTC. Translation gives CASSLGGEVYEQYF. Complete variable domain (other parts from reference TRBV5-4 and TRBJ2-7): ETGVTQSPTHLIKTRGQQVTLRCSSQSGHNTVSWYQQALGQGPQFIFQYYREEENGRGNFPPRFSGLQFPNYSSELNVNALELDDSALYLCASSLGGEVYEQYFGPGTRLTVT.

The rearrangement links TRBV4-1 to TRBJ2-1, with D unclear. V was shortened by 3 bases and J by 0 bases, with 9 bases between the two germline ends. The CDR3 sequence is 15 residues long. Germline CDR1 MGHRA, CDR2 YSYEKL. The DNA for the CDR3 is TGCGCCAGCAGCCATGATGACAACTCCTACAATGAGCAGTTCTTC. Translating it yields CASSHDDNSYNEQFF.

This clone was observed once. This sequence joins TRBV18 and TRBJ1-5; D perhaps matches TRBD1 (5 bases). Germline V CDR1 and CDR2: KGHSH, LQKENI. The CDR3 covers 15 residues. Trimming took 1 base from V and 1 from J, leaving 8 bases between them. Here the CDR3 DNA reads TGTGCCAGCTCACCACAGGGGAAGAGCAATCAGCCCCAGCATTTT. It yields the protein CASSPQGKSNQPQHF.

The CDR3 DNA reads TGTGCCAGCTCACCCCGGGACAGTCCTACTCCCACCTACGAGCAGTACTTC. Translating it yields CASSPRDSPTPTYEQYF. The genes are TRBV18 and TRBJ2-7; 7 positions match TRBD1. The junction had 13 bases not matched to a gene; V was cut back by 3 bases and J by 2 bases. The CDR3 has 17 amino acids. Germline V gives CDR1 KGHSH, CDR2 LQKENI. The complete variable domain, with remaining parts taken from reference TRBV18 and TRBJ2-7, reads NAGVMQNPRHLVRRRGQEARLRCSPMKGHSHVYWYRQLPEEGLKFMVYLQKENIIDESGMPKERFSAEFPKEGPSILRIQQVVRGDSAAYFCASSPRDSPTPTYEQYFGPGTRLTVT.